Detailed here is one TCR beta chain. The data were taken from a study of blood T cell repertoires in COVID-19. Study information: Donors in the United States, Italy and Spain gave samples during acute or convalescent COVID-19. PBMCs, B-cell-depleted T cells, or T cells provided the cDNA or gDNA that made up the material.

Per germline, CDR1 SGHTA and CDR2 FQGNSA. Trimming cost V 7 bases and J 6 bases, with 12 bases left between them. The CDR3 length is 13 residues. In the authors' methods: Amplification with reference gene primers provided the estimates of nucleated cell counts. Some clones are missing from TCRdb's copy, which holds only in-frame ones; the method was immunoSEQ multiplex PCR. The DNA gave D and trimming, while V, J and clone size come from that table. Among roughly 200,000 clones listed, less than 90% were seen once. The V gene is TRBV7-2, the J gene TRBJ2-2; TRBD2 is a possible D gene (5 bases). The TCR comes from a man between 65 and 79 years old with acute or convalescent COVID-19. The sample taken for sequencing was peripheral blood. The CDR3 spells CASTTSEPGELFF. The CDR3, as DNA: TGTGCCAGCACCACTAGTGAGCCCGGGGAGCTGTTTTTT.